Reported below is one TCR beta chain. The antigen is not known. This sample stems from a study of PD-1 blockade in mismatch repair-deficient tumors. Study context: Patients had 12 mismatch repair-deficient cancer types and were previously treated and progressing. Study results and caveats: After pembrolizumab, tumor-resident clones rose rapidly, then generally contracted before radiologic responses.

Sequenced by immunoSEQ multiplex PCR; TCRdb stores in-frame clones only, minus some. The sample records 130,000 or so clones, approximately 86% being singletons. Germline assignment: CDR1 SGHAT and CDR2 FQNNGV. Between the trimmed V and J ends, which lost 2 bases and 9 bases, there was a span of 20 bases. The CDR3 runs to 15 residues. TCR sequencing covered a few patients who responded to pembrolizumab. Sequenced material: peripheral blood, taken 44 weeks after starting pembrolizumab. This chain uses TRBV11-2 with TRBJ2-7; TRBD1 or TRBD2 may be the D gene (6 bases each). This receptor was identified in an adult with mismatch repair-deficient cancer. CDR3 region: CASSLNPGGTFWQYF. CDR3 bases: TGTGCCAGCAGCTTAAATCCTGGGGGGACATTCTGGCAGTACTTC.